A single sample gave rise to the 31 T cell receptor beta chains below, sequenced in a study of cytomegalovirus exposure and HLA in healthy donors. PCR was performed using 60 Vbeta and 13 Jbeta primers. TCRdb keeps only in-frame clones here, not all; method: immunoSEQ multiplex PCR. This sample carries 200,000 or so clones, with almost 0.75% going to the ten biggest clones. The sample comprised PBMCs. These receptors were obtained from a boy between 10 and 17 years old in good health and CMV-seronegative.

The chain is built from TRBV25-1 and TRBJ1-6; 7 nucleotides align to TRBD1. V was clipped by 5 bases and J by 5 bases; unmatched bases: 9. Germline values: CDR1 MGHDK, CDR2 SYGVNS. This CDR3 comprises 16 residues. The CDR3 sequence is CASSTLPGTDNSPLHF. CDR3 coding DNA: TGTGCCAGCAGTACACTACCCGGGACAGATAATTCACCCCTCCACTTT.

J is TRBJ1-2 and V is TRBV12-5; 10 nucleotides match TRBD1. Germline values: CDR1 LGHNT, CDR2 FRNRAP. V lost 6 bases to trimming and J lost 5 bases; unmatched junction nucleotides: 15. CDR3 size: 17 residues. The CDR3 region has the DNA TGTGCTAGTGGGGGTGGTAGCGGGACAGGGGCGAAATATGGCTACACCTTC. Its translation is CASGGGSGTGAKYGYTF. Full variable domain (missing parts from reference TRBV12-5 and TRBJ1-2): DARVTQTPRHKVTEMGQEVTMRCQPILGHNTVFWYRQTMMQGLELLAYFRNRAPLDDSGMPKDRFSAEMPDATLATLKIQPSEPRDSAVYFCASGGGSGTGAKYGYTFGSGTRLTVV.

V gene TRBV7-9 combines with J gene TRBJ2-1; D is ambiguous. CDR3 length: 15 amino acids. V was trimmed by 5 bases and J by 4 bases, leaving 15 bases between them. Germline loops: CDR1 SEHNR, CDR2 FQNEAQ (reference sequence). DNA for the CDR3: TGTGCCAGCAGCCTTGACCCGAGGAGTTACAATGAGCAGTTCTTC. It codes for CASSLDPRSYNEQFF.

This rearrangement joins TRBV4-3 to TRBJ2-1; TRBD2 agrees at 10 bases. This CDR3 has 17 residues. V lost 7 bases, J lost 5 bases, and 14 bases stayed unmatched. Germline CDR1 and CDR2: LGHNA and YSLEER. The chain's CDR3 is CASNWAAGGPTNNEQFF. The DNA of the CDR3 is TGCGCCAGCAACTGGGCAGCGGGGGGGCCGACAAACAATGAGCAGTTCTTC.

J is TRBJ1-4 and V is TRBV7-8; D is uncertain. V dropped 1 base and J dropped 8 bases, with 14 bases sitting between them. This CDR3 has 15 amino acids. In germline, CDR1 is SGHVS, CDR2 FQNEAQ. As DNA, the CDR3 is TGTGCCAGCAGCTTAGTTCCTCGAGGAGGGGAAAAACTGTTTTTT. Its protein product is CASSLVPRGGEKLFF.

The chain has TRBV28 and TRBJ2-4, with a possible D match to TRBD1 (5 bases). V lost 2 bases to trimming and J lost 0 bases, with 8 bases between them. CDR1 and CDR2 from the germline V gene are MDHEN and SYDVKM. The CDR3 runs to 15 residues. The CDR3 DNA reads TGTGCCAGCAGTTTAATAGGGGTAGCCAAAAACATTCAGTACTTC. Its protein is CASSLIGVAKNIQYF.

CDR3 in DNA: TGTGCCTGGGGGTCAGGGAATTCCTACGAGCAGTACTTC. Its translation is CAWGSGNSYEQYF. The chain joins TRBV30 to TRBJ2-7, with a tentative D call TRBD1 (5 bases). Germline CDR1 GTSNPN, CDR2 SVGIG (reference sequence). The CDR3 is made up of 13 amino acids. V was pared by 5 bases and J by 1 base, with 12 bases between.

This chain joins TRBV5-4 and TRBJ2-3; possibly TRBD1 for D (5 bases). The CDR3 is 13 residues long. The germline CDR1 and CDR2 sequences are SGHNT and YYREEE (reference sequence). Trimming removed 3 bases from V and 8 bases from J, with 13 bases in between. CDR3 DNA sequence: TGTGCCAGCAGCTCGACAGTTCAGGGTACGCAGTATTTT. Residues: CASSSTVQGTQYF.

As regards this clone: The same CDR3 also results from other DNA sequences found in this sample. This rearrangement joins TRBV9 to TRBJ2-5; 7 bases fit TRBD1. This CDR3 has 13 residues. J was trimmed by 3 bases and V by 2 bases; bases with no gene match: 1. Germline V CDR1 and CDR2: SGDLS, YYNGEE. The CDR3 DNA sequence: TGTGCCAGCAGCGTGGGGACAGAAGAGACCCAGTACTTC. Translating gives CASSVGTEETQYF.

The chain recombines TRBV5-1 with TRBJ2-1; 7 nucleotides align to TRBD1. Trimming cost V 4 bases and J 3 bases; bases outside gene matches: 7. The length of the CDR3 is 15 residues. Germline V gene data show CDR1 as SGHRS and CDR2 as YFSETQ. The DNA of the CDR3 is TGCGCCAGCAGCCGACAGGGCGGTGTCTACAATGAGCAGTTCTTC. This gives the protein CASSRQGGVYNEQFF.

For the CDR3, the DNA is TGTGCCAGCAGCGTAGGCACAGGGCCTGGAAACACCATATATTTT. It specifies CASSVGTGPGNTIYF. The chain recombines TRBV9 with TRBJ1-3, with D tentatively TRBD1 (6 bases). The CDR3 totals 15 residues. Trimming took off 0 bases at V and 2 bases at J, with 9 bases between the two ends. Germline lookup yields CDR1 SGDLS and CDR2 YYNGEE.

The CDR3 here is CASSQLTGTGRTDTQYF. CDR3 nucleotide sequence: TGCGCCAGCAGCCAACTTACCGGGACAGGGAGAACAGATACGCAGTATTTT. The chain employs TRBV4-1 and TRBJ2-3; 9 bases align to TRBD1. Per the germline V gene, CDR1 is MGHRA and CDR2 is YSYEKL. This CDR3 region has 17 residues. The trim removed 2 bases at V and 3 bases at J, leaving 9 bases unmatched.

The chain combines TRBV14 with TRBJ2-7, with D possibly matching TRBD2 (5 bases). Germline CDR1 is SGHDN and CDR2 is FVKESK. Trimming took 2 bases from V and 2 from J, leaving 13 bases between them. CDR3 length: 15 amino acids. CDR3: CASSQLATGAYEQYF. The CDR3 DNA reads as TGTGCCAGCAGCCAACTGGCCACCGGGGCCTACGAGCAGTACTTC.

The chain couples TRBV15 to TRBJ2-2; D might be TRBD1 (6 bases). Trimming removed 3 bases from V and 5 bases from J, with 13 bases in between. CDR3 size: 15 residues. Germline CDR1 is LNHNV and CDR2 is YYDKDF (reference sequence). This CDR3 reads CATSRGVGATGELFF. The CDR3 DNA is TGTGCCACCAGCAGGGGGGTGGGGGCTACCGGGGAGCTGTTTTTT.

The chain combines TRBV11-2 with TRBJ2-2; possible D gene TRBD2, 5 bases. V lost 0 bases to trimming and J lost 3 bases, with 20 bases between them. The CDR3 spans 19 residues. Germline V CDR1 and CDR2: SGHAT, FQNNGV. The CDR3 nucleotides are TGTGCCAGCAGCTTAGATCTAATGTCCGACTACCTAGACACCGGGGAGCTGTTTTTT. Its protein is CASSLDLMSDYLDTGELFF.

The chain uses TRBV13 and TRBJ2-5; D call uncertain. V lost 4 bases to trimming and J lost 10 bases, with 16 bases between them. Germline lookup yields CDR1 PRHDT and CDR2 FYEKMQ (reference sequence). This CDR3 is built from 13 residues. The DNA of the CDR3 is TGTGCCAGCAGCTCCAACTTGGGCCAAGTCCAGTACTTC. Amino acids: CASSSNLGQVQYF. The full variable domain, its missing parts supplied by reference TRBV13 and TRBJ2-5, is AAGVIQSPRHLIKEKRETATLKCYPIPRHDTVYWYQQGPGQDPQFLISFYEKMQSDKGSIPDRFSAQQFSDYHSELNMSSLELGDSALYFCASSSNLGQVQYFGPGTRLLVL.

The chain has TRBV19 and TRBJ2-7; maybe TRBD2 (6 bases). V lost 3 bases and J lost 4, with 16 bases in between. The germline V gene has CDR1 LNHDA and CDR2 SQIVND (reference sequence). This CDR3 comprises 15 residues. CDR3 sequence reads: CASSIFGGGYYEQYF. CDR3 DNA sequence: TGTGCCAGTAGTATTTTCGGTGGGGGGTATTACGAGCAGTACTTC. Variable domain in full (rest from reference TRBV19 and TRBJ2-7): DGGITQSPKYLFRKEGQNVTLSCEQNLNHDAMYWYRQDPGQGLRLIYYSQIVNDFQKGDIAEGYSVSREKKESFPLTVTSAQKNPTAFYLCASSIFGGGYYEQYFGPGTRLTVT.

The CDR3 DNA reads TGCGCCAGCAGCCTTCCTCTACAGGACACCGGGGAGCTGTTTTTT. It translates to CASSLPLQDTGELFF. The rearrangement uses TRBV5-1 and TRBJ2-2; possible D gene TRBD1, 5 bases. The CDR3 is made up of 15 amino acids. Trimming pared 4 bases from V and 3 bases from J, leaving 13 bases between. Germline CDR1 is SGHRS and CDR2 is YFSETQ.

The chain links TRBV5-5 to TRBJ2-3; maybe TRBD2 (7 bases). V was clipped by 6 bases and J by 1 base, with 12 bases between them. Germline V lookup: CDR1 SGHKS, CDR2 YYEKEE (reference sequence). The length of the CDR3 is 14 residues. The CDR3 DNA follows: TGTGCCAGCATCTCGGGGGGCGGCACAGATACGCAGTATTTT. This codes for CASISGGGTDTQYF.

The chain employs TRBV9 and TRBJ2-7; the match to TRBD1 covers 8 bases. The ends lost 0 bases at V and 2 bases at J; junction bases unmatched: 4. CDR3 size: 15 residues. Germline CDR1 and CDR2: SGDLS and YYNGEE. CDR3: CASSVGTGKTYEQYF. The CDR3 region has the DNA TGTGCCAGCAGCGTAGGGACAGGGAAAACCTACGAGCAGTACTTC.

The chain has TRBV6-5 and TRBJ2-1; the match to TRBD2 covers 14 bases. Germline trimming cut 6 bases from V and 6 bases from J; bases unmatched to any gene: 4. CDR1 MNHEY and CDR2 SVGAGI come from the germline V gene. CDR3 size: 15 residues. In DNA form, the CDR3 reads TGTGCCAGCAGCCCCGGGACTAGCGGGGGCAATGAGCAGTTCTTC. Its protein product is CASSPGTSGGNEQFF.

This chain connects TRBV6-1 to TRBJ2-3, with 15 bases fitting TRBD2. Germline V CDR1 and CDR2: MNHNS, SASEGT. J was trimmed by 4 bases and V by 4 bases; bases with no gene match: 3. The CDR3 is made up of 16 amino acids. In nucleotides, the CDR3 is TGTGCCAGCAGTGGGACTAGCGGGGGGGGCGCAGATACGCAGTATTTT. Its protein is CASSGTSGGGADTQYF.

The chain carries TRBV19 and TRBJ2-2; D is possibly TRBD2 (5 bases). V was pared by 11 bases and J by 0 bases, with 16 bases between. The CDR3 contains 15 residues. Germline CDR1 and CDR2: LNHDA and SQIVND (reference sequence). CDR3 in DNA: TGTGCCGGAGCTAGAAGCGGAGCGAACACCGGGGAGCTGTTTTTT. It is translated as CAGARSGANTGELFF.

This chain joins TRBV28 and TRBJ2-1; the match to TRBD2 covers 10 bases. Germline V CDR1 and CDR2: MDHEN, SYDVKM. V dropped 3 bases and J dropped 4; count of bases not matched to a gene: 9. The CDR3 runs to 17 residues. The CDR3 region is CASSFLGSGGPYNEQFF. CDR3 sequence (DNA): TGTGCCAGCAGTTTTCTCGGTAGCGGGGGGCCTTACAATGAGCAGTTCTTC.

J is TRBJ1-3 and V is TRBV5-8; TRBD1 aligns across 9 bases. Germline V gene data show CDR1 as SGHTS and CDR2 as YDEGEE. CDR3 length: 18 residues. The junction had 10 bases not matched to a gene; V was cut back by 1 base and J by 2 bases. The CDR3 is CASSLMWGTGTTGNTIYF. CDR3 bases: TGTGCCAGCAGCTTGATGTGGGGGACAGGGACTACTGGAAACACCATATATTTT. The full variable domain, with the rest looked up from reference TRBV5-8 and TRBJ1-3, is EAGVTQSPTHLIKTRGQQATLRCSPISGHTSVYWYQQALGLGLQFLLWYDEGEERNRGNFPPRFSGRQFPNYSSELNVNALELEDSALYLCASSLMWGTGTTGNTIYFGEGSWLTVV.

This chain joins TRBV5-3 and TRBJ2-3; 9 nucleotides agree with TRBD1. TRBV5-3 is reported as an ORF; its role is uncertain. The V and J ends lost 4 bases and 3 bases, in that order; junction bases with no gene match: 12. This CDR3 is built from 17 residues. The CDR3 DNA reads as TGTGCCAGAAGCCATGACCGGGACAGGGTTGGGACAGATACGCAGTATTTT. Protein: CARSHDRDRVGTDTQYF.

J is TRBJ1-4 and V is TRBV7-9; D unresolved. V was clipped by 5 bases and J by 8 bases, with 15 bases between them. CDR1 is SEHNR, CDR2 FQNEAQ, per germline (reference sequence). The CDR3 contains 14 residues. CDR3 coding DNA: TGTGCCAGCAGCCCCCTGGAGGGTGGCGAAAAACTGTTTTTT. This translates into CASSPLEGGEKLFF.

The chain carries TRBV18 and TRBJ1-6; TRBD1 agrees at 8 bases. Looked up from germline, CDR1 is KGHSH and CDR2 is LQKENI. V was clipped by 4 bases and J by 6 bases; unmatched bases: 8. The CDR3 runs 16 residues. This chain's CDR3 is CASSLTQGESNSPLHF. The CDR3 DNA sequence: TGTGCCAGCTCACTTACACAGGGGGAGTCTAATTCACCCCTCCACTTT.

The chain joins TRBV30 to TRBJ1-1, with D unresolved. The V gene lost 3 bases and the J gene lost 0 bases, with 20 bases spanning the gap. CDR1 GTSNPN and CDR2 SVGIG come from the germline V gene (reference sequence). The CDR3 totals 17 residues. The CDR3 loop is CAWRVLSGIGMNTEAFF. CDR3 nucleotide sequence: TGTGCCTGGAGGGTGTTGTCCGGGATTGGGATGAACACTGAAGCTTTCTTT.

This chain connects TRBV5-8 to TRBJ2-7; TRBD2 matches 10 bases. V shed 0 bases and J 7 bases; nucleotides not matched to a gene: 13. In germline, CDR1 is SGHTS, CDR2 YDEGEE. The CDR3 has 17 amino acids. In DNA form, the CDR3 reads TGTGCCAGCAGCTTGGATTCATGGAGCGGGGGGGTAGATGAGCAGTACTTC. Encoded protein: CASSLDSWSGGVDEQYF.

The rearrangement uses TRBV7-9 and TRBJ2-5; no clear D. CDR1 is SEHNR and CDR2 is FQNEAQ in the germline V gene (reference sequence). The CDR3 is made up of 14 amino acids. Between the trimmed V and J ends, which lost 3 bases and 4 bases, there was a span of 12 bases. The CDR3 coding sequence is TGTGCCAGCAGCTTTCGCGCGTCTTCAGAGACCCAGTACTTC. Protein sequence: CASSFRASSETQYF.